The next 25 T cell receptor beta chains were all read from a single sample in a study of shared clonotypes between healthy human individuals. It was CD45RO-negative cells, positively selected for CCR7, that made up naive CD8 cells, with terminally differentiated effector memory CD45RA+ cells excluded. Here immunoSEQ multiplex PCR was the method, and the copy in TCRdb shows in-frame clones only, minus some. Among about 2.1 million clones, about 93% were seen once, and the ten largest hold more than 1.5%. The material sequenced was naive CD8+ T cells from PBMCs. The source of these receptors is a man younger than 30 in good health. Some clones in this sample may be carry-over from other donors' samples.

The CDR3 coding sequence is TGTGCCAGCAGCTTAGCGGTAGGACAGGGGGACTATGGCTACACCTTC. Translating gives CASSLAVGQGDYGYTF. The chain carries TRBV7-9 and TRBJ1-2; 10 positions match TRBD1. The CDR3 contains 16 residues. Trimming cost V 0 bases and J 3 bases; bases outside gene matches: 4. CDR1 is SEHNR, CDR2 FQNEAQ, per germline (reference sequence).

In DNA, the CDR3 is TGTGCCAGCAGCTTCCGACTTGAGGACGAGCAGTACTTC. Protein: CASSFRLEDEQYF. The J gene is TRBJ2-7, the V gene TRBV7-9, with no clear D. Trimming left V 3 bases short and J 5 bases short, with 11 bases between. This CDR3 contains 13 residues. CDR1 SEHNR and CDR2 FQNEAQ come from the germline V gene (reference sequence).

The chain is built from TRBV23-1 and TRBJ1-5; TRBD1 is a possible D gene (5 bases). TRBV23-1 is treated as an ORF (open reading frame) with a function not yet certain. V was cut by 0 bases and J by 3 bases, with 18 bases left in between. CDR3 length: 18 residues. This CDR3 reads CASSQSTLEGTYNQPQHF. The CDR3 nucleotides are TGCGCCAGCAGTCAATCGACGTTGGAGGGGACCTACAATCAGCCCCAGCATTTT.

V and J are TRBV28 and TRBJ2-3; TRBD2 is a possible D gene (6 bases). Between the trimmed V and J ends, which lost 3 bases and 3 bases, there was a span of 19 bases. The CDR3 consists of 17 residues. CDR1 is MDHEN and CDR2 is SYDVKM in the germline V gene. In DNA form, the CDR3 reads TGTGCCAGCAGTTTGTTGCGGGGAGCGGTTGGGACAGATACGCAGTATTTT. Translation gives CASSLLRGAVGTDTQYF. The full variable domain, rest sourced from reference TRBV28 and TRBJ2-3, is DVKVTQSSRYLVKRTGEKVFLECVQDMDHENMFWYRQDPGLGLRLIYFSYDVKMKEKGDIPEGYSVSREKKERFSLILESASTNQTSMYLCASSLLRGAVGTDTQYFGPGTRLTVL.

This chain links TRBV7-8 with TRBJ1-2; possibly TRBD1 for D (6 bases). CDR1 is SGHVS and CDR2 is FQNEAQ in the germline V gene. V lost 3 bases and J lost 7, with 18 bases in between. The CDR3 totals 15 residues. In DNA form, the CDR3 reads TGTGCCAGCAGCTTGGCCCCCACAGGGTTGAGTGGCTACACCTTC. Protein sequence: CASSLAPTGLSGYTF. Full variable domain (rest looked up from reference TRBV7-8 and TRBJ1-2): GAGVSQSPRYKVAKRGQDVALRCDPISGHVSLFWYQQALGQGPEFLTYFQNEAQLDKSGLPSDRFFAERPEGSVSTLKIQRTQQEDSAVYLCASSLAPTGLSGYTFGSGTRLTVV.

As for this clone: Other DNA sequences of this sample code for an identical CDR3. CDR3 sequence reads: CASSSGNTIYF. In DNA form, the CDR3 reads TGTGCCAGCAGCTCAGGAAACACCATATATTTT. J is TRBJ1-3 and V is TRBV7-8; no clear D. The CDR3 has 11 residues. Germline loops: CDR1 SGHVS, CDR2 FQNEAQ. Trimming left V 4 bases short and J 4 bases short, with 2 bases between.

The chain combines TRBV27 with TRBJ1-5; 10 bases line up with TRBD1. Germline assignment: CDR1 MNHEY and CDR2 SMNVEV (reference sequence). CDR3 length equals 17 residues. The ends lost 5 bases at V and 6 bases at J; junction bases unmatched: 13. The DNA of the CDR3 is TGTGCCAGCAGTACCAACCGGGACAGGGGACTGGGTCAGCCCCAGCATTTT. It is translated as CASSTNRDRGLGQPQHF.

This chain connects TRBV5-4 to TRBJ2-5; D call uncertain. V dropped 3 bases and J dropped 1 base, with 16 bases sitting between them. Germline values: CDR1 SGHNT, CDR2 YYREEE (reference sequence). The CDR3 length is 16 residues. In DNA, the CDR3 is TGTGCCAGCAGCTCACCGATCGGCAGCCTCCAAGAGACCCAGTACTTC. Protein: CASSSPIGSLQETQYF.

The sample holds one count of this clone. The CDR3 nucleotides read TGTGCCAGCAGTCCGGACGCCTCCTCCTATGGCTACACCTTC. Amino acids: CASSPDASSYGYTF. This rearrangement joins TRBV6-5 to TRBJ1-2; D is uncertain. V was clipped by 5 bases and J by 4 bases, with 14 bases between them. CDR1 and CDR2 (germline): MNHEY, SVGAGI. This CDR3 is 14 amino acids long.

The chain has TRBV6-6 and TRBJ1-2; weak D call: TRBD1 (5 bases). Between the trimmed V and J ends, which lost 8 bases and 8 bases, there was a span of 21 bases. CDR3 length: 14 amino acids. From germline, CDR1 is MNHNY and CDR2 SVGAGI (reference sequence). The CDR3: CASGSNWDPRGYTF. Here the CDR3 DNA reads TGTGCCAGCGGTTCCAACTGGGACCCCCGGGGCTACACCTTC.

The gene calls are TRBV4-1 and TRBJ2-2; the D gene is possibly TRBD2 (5 bases). The length of the CDR3 is 14 residues. The germline V and J ends were trimmed by 2 bases and 6 bases, with 10 bases remaining between them. Germline CDR1 is MGHRA and CDR2 is YSYEKL. Written as DNA, the CDR3 is TGCGCCAGCAGCCAAAGTAGCGACCCCGGGGAGCTGTTTTTT. Translated, it gives CASSQSSDPGELFF.

In this sample, this clone turned up a few times. Written as DNA, the CDR3 is TGTGCCAGCAGTTTGACGGCTAGCAATCAGCCCCAGCATTTT. Translated, it gives CASSLTASNQPQHF. The J gene is TRBJ1-5, the V gene TRBV28; D call uncertain. With 3 bases removed from V and 0 bases from J, the gap between germline ends came to 6 bases. CDR1 MDHEN and CDR2 SYDVKM come from the germline V gene. This CDR3 has 14 amino acids.

The rearrangement joins TRBV7-9 to TRBJ1-1, with D possibly being TRBD1 (5 bases). CDR3 length: 13 residues. Deletions cut 0 bases from V and 6 bases from J, with 8 bases between. CDR1 is SEHNR, CDR2 FQNEAQ, per germline (reference sequence). The CDR3 spells CASSLARGSEAFF. CDR3 DNA: TGTGCCAGCAGCTTAGCGAGGGGATCTGAAGCTTTCTTT.

The chain links TRBV27 to TRBJ1-2, with 7 bases that match TRBD1. With V trimmed by 6 bases and J by 4 bases, 8 bases remained unmatched. The CDR3 runs to 14 residues. Germline V gene lookup returns CDR1 MNHEY and CDR2 SMNVEV (reference sequence). CDR3 amino acids: CASSPVAGGYGYTF. CDR3 nucleotide sequence: TGTGCCAGCAGCCCCGTAGCAGGGGGCTATGGCTACACCTTC.

The chain has TRBV6-8 and TRBJ2-5; maybe TRBD2 (5 bases). Deletions cut 2 bases from V and 4 bases from J, with 20 bases between. Germline V gene lookup returns CDR1 MNHGY and CDR2 SAAAGT. The CDR3 totals 17 residues. In DNA, the CDR3 is TGTGCCAGCAGTTACAGATGGTCGACGGAGGTTCCAGAGACCCAGTACTTC. Translated, it gives CASSYRWSTEVPETQYF.

This clone has only one observation. In the same sample, other DNA sequences code for this CDR3. The gene calls are TRBV7-3 and TRBJ2-3; 9 bases match TRBD1. Germline CDR1 and CDR2: SGHTA and FQGTGA. This CDR3 has 14 residues. V trimming: 5 bases; J trimming: 5 bases; junction bases outside the gene matches: 5. The CDR3 nucleotides are TGTGCCAGCAGCCCGACAGGGGGGGGAGATACGCAGTATTTT. Protein product: CASSPTGGGDTQYF. The full variable domain, with the rest looked up from reference TRBV7-3 and TRBJ2-3, is GAGVSQTPSNKVTEKGKYVELRCDPISGHTALYWYRQSLGQGPEFLIYFQGTGAADDSGLPNDRFFAVRPEGSVSTLKIQRTERGDSAVYLCASSPTGGGDTQYFGPGTRLTVL.

The J gene is TRBJ2-2, the V gene TRBV10-3; no firm D call. With 7 bases removed from V and 4 bases from J, the gap between germline ends came to 13 bases. The CDR3 covers 14 residues. CDR1 ENHRY and CDR2 SYGVKD come from the germline V gene. The CDR3 loop reads CAIKDHGRTGELFF. Written as DNA, the CDR3 is TGTGCCATCAAGGACCATGGCCGCACCGGGGAGCTGTTTTTT.

The chain combines TRBV11-2 with TRBJ2-7; D is unresolved. Germline lookup yields CDR1 SGHAT and CDR2 FQNNGV. The CDR3 consists of 14 residues. V lost 5 bases, J lost 1 base, and 12 bases lay in between. CDR3 residues: CASSHQGSSYEQYF. The DNA of the CDR3 is TGTGCCAGCAGCCATCAAGGATCTTCCTACGAGCAGTACTTC.

This chain links TRBV9 with TRBJ2-7, with D perhaps matching TRBD1 or TRBD2 (5 bases each). The CDR3 contains 15 residues. V was clipped by 0 bases and J by 4 bases, with 14 bases between them. Germline assignment: CDR1 SGDLS and CDR2 YYNGEE. This CDR3 is CASSVGAGRPYEQYF. The CDR3 DNA is TGTGCCAGCAGCGTAGGTGCAGGGAGACCTTACGAGCAGTACTTC.

This clone was observed a single time. CDR3 nucleotides: TGTGCCAGCAGCTTCCGCCCGGGACAGCAAGAAAACATTCAGTACTTC. Translated, it gives CASSFRPGQQENIQYF. The gene calls are TRBV7-9 and TRBJ2-4; 7 bases fit TRBD1. Losses at the gene ends were 3 bases for V and 5 bases for J; bases not matched to a gene: 10. The CDR3 has 16 residues. Germline CDR1 is SEHNR and CDR2 is FQNEAQ (reference sequence).

The chain links TRBV29-1 to TRBJ2-1, with 9 bases identical to TRBD2. Trimming took 3 bases from V and 7 from J; bases not matched to a gene: 7. CDR1 is SQVTM, CDR2 ANQGSEA, per germline. The CDR3 loop spans 14 amino acids. This CDR3 reads CSVDPLAGHNEQFF. CDR3 sequence (DNA): TGCAGCGTTGACCCCCTAGCGGGACATAATGAGCAGTTCTTC.

As regards this clone: Other DNA sequences in this specimen translate into the identical CDR3. This chain uses TRBV28 with TRBJ1-5; 9 bases line up with TRBD1. Germline-derived CDR1 and CDR2 are MDHEN and SYDVKM. The V segment lost 6 bases and the J segment 5 bases; nucleotides outside the gene matches: 5. CDR3 length: 14 residues. CDR3 DNA sequence: TGTGCCAGCAGCCCTGGACAGGGGTATCAGCCCCAGCATTTT. Translating gives CASSPGQGYQPQHF. Full variable domain (missing parts from reference TRBV28 and TRBJ1-5): DVKVTQSSRYLVKRTGEKVFLECVQDMDHENMFWYRQDPGLGLRLIYFSYDVKMKEKGDIPEGYSVSREKKERFSLILESASTNQTSMYLCASSPGQGYQPQHFGDGTRLSIL.

The gene calls are TRBV7-8 and TRBJ1-5; TRBD1 might be the D (5 bases). Per germline, CDR1 SGHVS and CDR2 FQNEAQ. V was clipped by 1 base and J by 9 bases, with 16 bases between them. The CDR3 sequence is 15 residues long. The CDR3 coding sequence is TGTGCCAGCAGCTTAGGGCAACTAGGGGCACGGCCCCAGCATTTT. The encoded protein is CASSLGQLGARPQHF.

In its sample, this clone was seen a few times. The rearrangement joins TRBV7-9 to TRBJ2-1; TRBD1 matches at 9 bases. After removal of 4 bases from V and 8 bases from J, the junction contained 6 bases not matched to a gene. CDR1 and CDR2 (germline): SEHNR, FQNEAQ (reference sequence). The CDR3 sequence is 14 residues long. The CDR3 here is CASSSPGQGYEQFF. CDR3 in DNA: TGTGCCAGCAGCTCTCCGGGACAGGGCTATGAGCAGTTCTTC.

This chain joins TRBV7-3 and TRBJ2-1, with 10 nucleotides matching TRBD2. The CDR3 totals 15 residues. Per the germline V gene, CDR1 is SGHTA and CDR2 is FQGTGA. The J segment lost 8 bases and the V segment lost 2 bases, leaving 6 bases of the junction unmatched. The CDR3 DNA follows: TGTGCCAGCAGCTTAGGGTCTAGCGGGAGCGATGAGCAGTTCTTC. Residues: CASSLGSSGSDEQFF.